This T cell receptor beta chain was identified during a study of blood T cell repertoires in COVID-19. Sequencing used immunoSEQ multiplex PCR; TCRdb keeps in-frame clones, though not all of them. The sample consists of more than 400,000 clones, approximately 83% of them appearing once. Germline V gene data show CDR1 as SGHTA and CDR2 as FQGNSA. J lost 3 bases, V lost 5 bases, and 3 bases had no gene match. CDR3 size: 14 residues. This chain connects TRBV7-2 to TRBJ2-3; 9 nucleotides agree with TRBD1. The sequence derives from a human donor in a cohort sampled during active COVID-19. Sample: peripheral blood. As DNA, the CDR3 is TGTGCCAGCAGCAGGGACAGGGCGACAGATACGCAGTATTTT. Protein sequence: CASSRDRATDTQYF.